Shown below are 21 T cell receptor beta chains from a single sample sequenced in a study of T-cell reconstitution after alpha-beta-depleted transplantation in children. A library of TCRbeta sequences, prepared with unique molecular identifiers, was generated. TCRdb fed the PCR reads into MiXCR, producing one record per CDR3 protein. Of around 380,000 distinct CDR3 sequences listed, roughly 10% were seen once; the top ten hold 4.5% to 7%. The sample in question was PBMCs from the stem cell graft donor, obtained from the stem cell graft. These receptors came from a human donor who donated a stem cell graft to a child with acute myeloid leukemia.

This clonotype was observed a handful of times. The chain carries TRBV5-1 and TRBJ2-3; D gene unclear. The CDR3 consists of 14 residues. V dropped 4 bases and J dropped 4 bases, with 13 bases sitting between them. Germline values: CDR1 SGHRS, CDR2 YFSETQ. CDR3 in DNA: TGCGCCAGCAGCCTACGATTCTGGGCAGATACGCAGTATTTT. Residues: CASSLRFWADTQYF.

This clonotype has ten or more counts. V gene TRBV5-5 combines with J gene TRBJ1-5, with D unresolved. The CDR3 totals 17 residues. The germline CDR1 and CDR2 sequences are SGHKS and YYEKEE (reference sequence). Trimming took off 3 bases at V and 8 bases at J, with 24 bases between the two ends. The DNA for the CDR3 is TGTGCCAGCAGCTCCAACCACGGGTTAGGAAGAGCGGAGCCCCAGCATTTT. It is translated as CASSSNHGLGRAEPQHF.

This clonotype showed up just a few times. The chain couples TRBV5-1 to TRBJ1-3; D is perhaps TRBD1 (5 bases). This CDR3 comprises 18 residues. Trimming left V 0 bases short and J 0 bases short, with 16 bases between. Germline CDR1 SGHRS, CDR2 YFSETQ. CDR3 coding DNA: TGCGCCAGCAGCTTGGTAACGACGGGGACGCTCTCTGGAAACACCATATATTTT. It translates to CASSLVTTGTLSGNTIYF.

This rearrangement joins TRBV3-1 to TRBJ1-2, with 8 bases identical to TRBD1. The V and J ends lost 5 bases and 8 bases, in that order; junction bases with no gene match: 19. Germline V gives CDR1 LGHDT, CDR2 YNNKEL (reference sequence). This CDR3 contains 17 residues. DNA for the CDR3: TGTGCCAGCAGCAACCGGACAGGGAGAGGGGTATCGGAGGGCTACACCTTC. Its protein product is CASSNRTGRGVSEGYTF.

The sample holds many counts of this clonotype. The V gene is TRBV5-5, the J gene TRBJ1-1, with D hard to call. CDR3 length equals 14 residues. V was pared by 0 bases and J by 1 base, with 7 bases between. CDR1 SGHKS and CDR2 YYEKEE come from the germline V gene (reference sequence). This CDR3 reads CASSLVGSNTEAFF. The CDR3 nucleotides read TGTGCCAGCAGCTTGGTTGGTTCGAACACTGAAGCTTTCTTT.

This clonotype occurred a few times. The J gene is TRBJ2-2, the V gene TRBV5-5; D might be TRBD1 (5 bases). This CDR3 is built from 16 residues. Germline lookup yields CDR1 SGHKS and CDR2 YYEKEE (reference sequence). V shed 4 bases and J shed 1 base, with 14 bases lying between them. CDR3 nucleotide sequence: TGTGCCAGCAGCCCCTGGACAAATTTGAACACCGGGGAGCTGTTTTTT. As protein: CASSPWTNLNTGELFF.

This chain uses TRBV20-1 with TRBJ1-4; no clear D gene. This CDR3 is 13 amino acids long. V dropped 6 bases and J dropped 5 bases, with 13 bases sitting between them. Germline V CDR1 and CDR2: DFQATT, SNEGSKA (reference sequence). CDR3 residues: CSARRRVNEKLFF. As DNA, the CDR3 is TGCAGTGCCCGACGGAGGGTAAATGAAAAACTGTTTTTT.

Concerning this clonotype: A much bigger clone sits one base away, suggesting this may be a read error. CDR3 nucleotide sequence: TGCGCCAGCAGCGCTGCCGGGACAGGGGTTCCCGGGGAGCTGTTTTTT. As protein: CASSAAGTGVPGELFF. The genes are TRBV5-1 and TRBJ2-2, with 10 positions matching TRBD1. J gave up 6 bases and V 4 bases, and 9 bases lay outside the gene matches. The CDR3 length is 16 residues. CDR1 SGHRS and CDR2 YFSETQ come from the germline V gene. The complete variable domain, with remaining parts taken from reference TRBV5-1 and TRBJ2-2, reads KAGVTQTPRYLIKTRGQQVTLSCSPISGHRSVSWYQQTPGQGLQFLFEYFSETQRNKGNFPGRFSGRQFSNSRSEMNVSTLELGDSALYLCASSAAGTGVPGELFFGEGSRLTVL.

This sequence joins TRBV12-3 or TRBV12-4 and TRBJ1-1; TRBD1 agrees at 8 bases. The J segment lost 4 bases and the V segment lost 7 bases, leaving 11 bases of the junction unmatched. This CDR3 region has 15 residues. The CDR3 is CASTRTGHTVTEAFF. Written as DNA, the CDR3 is TGTGCCAGCACCAGGACAGGGCATACTGTCACTGAAGCTTTCTTT.

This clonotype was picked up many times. The CDR3 is CASTSGTRTQYF. As DNA, the CDR3 is TGTGCCAGCACCTCGGGGACTCGAACCCAGTACTTC. The J gene is TRBJ2-5, the V gene TRBV6-2 or TRBV6-3; TRBD2 might be the D (6 bases). Germline V gene data show CDR1 as MNHEY and CDR2 as SVGEGT. The V end lost 7 bases, the J end lost 8 bases, and 14 bases lay between the germline ends. This CDR3 contains 12 residues.

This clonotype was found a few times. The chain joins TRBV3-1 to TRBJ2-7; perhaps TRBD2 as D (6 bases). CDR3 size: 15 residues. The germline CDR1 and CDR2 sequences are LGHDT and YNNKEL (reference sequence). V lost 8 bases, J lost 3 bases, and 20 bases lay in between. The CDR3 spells CASSPQPGRGYEQYF. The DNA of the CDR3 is TGTGCCAGCTCCCCGCAACCGGGGCGGGGCTACGAGCAGTACTTC.

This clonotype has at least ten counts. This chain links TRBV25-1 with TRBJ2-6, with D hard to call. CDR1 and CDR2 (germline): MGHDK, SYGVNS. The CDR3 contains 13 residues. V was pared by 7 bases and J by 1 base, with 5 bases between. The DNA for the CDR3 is TGTGCCAGCACCCCATCTGGGGCCAACGTCCTGACTTTC. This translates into CASTPSGANVLTF.

CDR3 loop: CASSLASLGAEAFF. CDR3 nucleotide sequence: TGCGCCAGCAGCTTGGCCAGCCTGGGGGCTGAAGCTTTCTTT. The chain carries TRBV5-1 and TRBJ1-1; a weak D match, TRBD1 (5 bases). Germline CDR1 is SGHRS and CDR2 is YFSETQ. The CDR3 has 14 residues. Trimming stripped 0 bases from V and 6 bases from J, with 12 bases between.

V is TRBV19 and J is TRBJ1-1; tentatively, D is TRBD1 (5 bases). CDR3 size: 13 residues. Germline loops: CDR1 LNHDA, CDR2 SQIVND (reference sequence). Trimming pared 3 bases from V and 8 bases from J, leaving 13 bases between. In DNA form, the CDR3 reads TGTGCCAGTAGTATTTCAACGGCAGGGGAAGCTTTCTTT. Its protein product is CASSISTAGEAFF.

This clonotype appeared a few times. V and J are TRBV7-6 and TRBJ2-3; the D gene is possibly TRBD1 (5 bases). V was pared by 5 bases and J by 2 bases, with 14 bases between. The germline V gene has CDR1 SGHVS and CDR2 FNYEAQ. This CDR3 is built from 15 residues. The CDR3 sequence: CASSPNSDNTDTQYF. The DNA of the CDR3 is TGTGCCAGCAGCCCAAACTCGGACAACACAGATACGCAGTATTTT.

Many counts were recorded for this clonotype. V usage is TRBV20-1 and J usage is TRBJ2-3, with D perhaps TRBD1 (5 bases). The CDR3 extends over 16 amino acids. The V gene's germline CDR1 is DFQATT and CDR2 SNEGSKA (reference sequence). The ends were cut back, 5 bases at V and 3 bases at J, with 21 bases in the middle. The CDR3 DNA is TGCAGTGCTCCGGCCCGGGCGCAGGGTTTTACAGATACGCAGTATTTT. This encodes CSAPARAQGFTDTQYF.

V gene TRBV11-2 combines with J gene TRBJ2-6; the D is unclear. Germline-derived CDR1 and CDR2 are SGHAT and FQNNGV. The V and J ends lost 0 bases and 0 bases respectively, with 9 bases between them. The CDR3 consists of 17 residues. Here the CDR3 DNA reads TGTGCCAGCAGCTTAGATCTGCCCGGCTCTGGGGCCAACGTCCTGACTTTC. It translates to CASSLDLPGSGANVLTF.

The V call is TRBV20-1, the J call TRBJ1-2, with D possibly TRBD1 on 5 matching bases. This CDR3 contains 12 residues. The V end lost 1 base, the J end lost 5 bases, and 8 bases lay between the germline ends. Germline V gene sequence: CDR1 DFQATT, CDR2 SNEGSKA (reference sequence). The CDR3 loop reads CSARVGPYGYTF. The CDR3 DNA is TGCAGTGCTAGAGTGGGACCTTATGGCTACACCTTC.

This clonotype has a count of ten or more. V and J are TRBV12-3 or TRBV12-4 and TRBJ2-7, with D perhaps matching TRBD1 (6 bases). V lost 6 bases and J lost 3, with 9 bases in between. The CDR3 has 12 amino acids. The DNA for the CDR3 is TGTGCCAGCAGCTCGGACAGCTACGAGCAGTACGTC. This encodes CASSSDSYEQYV.

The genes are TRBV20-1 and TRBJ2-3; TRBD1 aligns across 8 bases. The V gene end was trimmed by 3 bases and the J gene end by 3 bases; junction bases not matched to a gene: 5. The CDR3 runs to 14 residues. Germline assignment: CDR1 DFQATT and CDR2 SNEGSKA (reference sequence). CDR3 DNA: TGCAGTGCTAGGGGGGACAGGTGGACAGATACGCAGTATTTT. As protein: CSARGDRWTDTQYF.

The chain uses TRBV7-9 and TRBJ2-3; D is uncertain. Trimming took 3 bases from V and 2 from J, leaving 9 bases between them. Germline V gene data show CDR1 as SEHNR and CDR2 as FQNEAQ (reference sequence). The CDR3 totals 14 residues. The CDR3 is CASSFGGFTDTQYF. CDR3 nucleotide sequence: TGTGCCAGCAGCTTTGGCGGCTTCACAGATACGCAGTATTTT.